The present entry profiles one T cell receptor beta chain with its context. The data derive from a study of T-cell reconstitution after alpha-beta-depleted transplantation in children. Trimming removed 4 bases at V and 6 bases at J, with 13 bases between. Germline loops: CDR1 DFQATT, CDR2 SNEGSKA (reference sequence). CDR3 length equals 12 residues. The authors prepared the TCRbeta library with unique molecular identifiers. One entry per CDR3 protein, called by TCRdb with MiXCR from the PCR reads. The sample lists a few hundred thousand distinct CDR3 sequences, 10% seen once, with approximately 2.3% in the top ten.

Sequencing was performed on PBMCs from the stem cell graft donor, taken from the stem cell graft. The V gene is TRBV20-1, the J gene TRBJ2-7; perhaps TRBD1 as D (5 bases). The sequence was collected from a human donor who donated a stem cell graft to a child with acute lymphoblastic leukemia. CDR3 region: CSATSQGREQYF. CDR3 nucleotide sequence: TGCAGTGCTACATCCCAGGGTCGCGAGCAGTACTTC.